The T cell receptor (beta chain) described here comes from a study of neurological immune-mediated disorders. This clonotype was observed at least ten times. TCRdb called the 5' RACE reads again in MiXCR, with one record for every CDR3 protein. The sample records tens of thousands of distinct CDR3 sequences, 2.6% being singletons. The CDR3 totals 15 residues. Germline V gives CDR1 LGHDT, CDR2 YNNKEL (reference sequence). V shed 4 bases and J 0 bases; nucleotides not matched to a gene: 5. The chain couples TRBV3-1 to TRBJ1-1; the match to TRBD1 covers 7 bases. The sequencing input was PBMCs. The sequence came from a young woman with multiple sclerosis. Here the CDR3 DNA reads TGTGCCAGCAGCCCAGAGGGGGCCTTGAACACTGAAGCTTTCTTT. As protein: CASSPEGALNTEAFF.